Listed below are T cell receptor beta chains from one sample, sequenced in a study of blood T cell repertoires in COVID-19. Repertoires were generated with immunoSEQ multiplex PCR, while TCRdb's copy carries only in-frame clones and drops some. The sample has 450,000 or so clones, 70% to 90% seen once. The specimen was peripheral blood. The receptors were gathered from a young man with COVID-19, enrolled during active disease. Both conserved end residues are part of each CDR3. A D gene is named only where the DNA matches it firmly. Size values are once, few and many counts, or a class for expanded clones, and some rows have none.

>TRBD1|NA|TRBV7-7|TRBJ2-7
TGTGCCAGCCGTCTTCTAACCCGCCGGGACAGGGCAAGCGAGCAGTACTTC
CASRLLTRRDRASEQYF
>NA|once|TRBV6-5|TRBJ2-5
TGTGCCAGCCAGTTATTGAGGGAAGAAGAGACCCAGTACTTC
CASQLLREEETQYF
>NA|NA|TRBV9|TRBJ2-2
TGTGCCAGCAGGAGGGGGACCGGGGAGCTGTTTTTT
CASRRGTGELFF
>NA|few|TRBV19|TRBJ1-2
TGTGCCAGTAGTATAGGCGGCAGGGGTTTTAACTATGGCTACACCTTC
CASSIGGRGFNYGYTF
>TRBD1|NA|TRBV4-1|TRBJ1-3
TGCGCCAGCAGCCAATTCCAAACTCACGGACAGGGTTGGGACACCATATATTTT
CASSQFQTHGQGWDTIYF
>NA|NA|TRBV6-5|TRBJ1-2
TGTGCCAGCAGTTACGACGCCTCGGGGGGCTACACCTTC
CASSYDASGGYTF
>TRBD1|NA|TRBV3-1/TRBV3-2|TRBJ2-7
TGTGCCAGCAGCCTCCCCGGACAGGGGGCCTACGAGCAGTACTTC
CASSLPGQGAYEQYF
>NA|NA|TRBV2|TRBJ1-5
TGTGCCAGCAGTGCTTCCCCAGGGTGGAATCAGCCCCAGCATTTT
CASSASPGWNQPQHF
>TRBD1|many|TRBV15|TRBJ2-1
TGTGCCACCAGCGTAGGTAGGGGGCTTTACAATGAGCAGTTCTTC
CATSVGRGLYNEQFF
>NA|NA|TRBV14|TRBJ1-2
TGTGCCAGCAGCCAACCGGTTAACTATGGCTACACCTTC
CASSQPVNYGYTF
>TRBD2|NA|TRBV5-6|TRBJ2-2
TGTGCCAGCAGCTTACTATTAGCGGGGGGATATACCGGGGAGCTGTTTTTT
CASSLLLAGGYTGELFF
>TRBD2|NA|TRBV5-1|TRBJ2-1
TGCGCCAGCAGAACAGCGGGGGGCGACTCCTACAATGAGCAGTTCTTC
CASRTAGGDSYNEQFF
>TRBD1|NA|TRBV7-9|TRBJ1-2
TGTGCCAGCAGCTTAGGGGACAGGGTAAACTATGGCTACACCTTC
CASSLGDRVNYGYTF
>TRBD1|once|TRBV3-1/TRBV3-2|TRBJ1-2
TGTGCCAGCAGCCAGGCTACCTTACAGGGGTATGGCTACACCTTC
CASSQATLQGYGYTF
>NA|few|TRBV19|TRBJ1-3
TGTGCCAGTAGTATAGTCGGAGGACGGTCCTCTGGAAACACCATATATTTT
CASSIVGGRSSGNTIYF
>NA|NA|TRBV6-6|TRBJ2-7
TGTGCCAGCAGCCGACTAGAAGGTACCTACGAGCAGTACTTC
CASSRLEGTYEQYF
>NA|once|TRBV19|TRBJ2-7
TGTGCCAGTTCACTTTCGCGCGGAAGATCCTACGAGCAGTACTTC
CASSLSRGRSYEQYF
>NA|NA|TRBV2|TRBJ2-3
TGTGCCAGCAGGGGGGCACCTAGCACAGATACGCAGTATTTT
CASRGAPSTDTQYF
>TRBD1|NA|TRBV6-5|TRBJ1-5
TGTGCCAGCATCTCAGGGGGCGGTAGCAATCAGCCCCAGCATTTT
CASISGGGSNQPQHF
>NA|NA|TRBV5-4|TRBJ1-4
TGTGCCAGCAGCGCCCAGGGCTATGCAACTAATGAAAAACTGTTTTTT
CASSAQGYATNEKLFF
>NA|NA|TRBV5-6|TRBJ2-2
TGTGCCAGCAGCCCGGCGGGCTTCGCGAACACCGGGGAGCTGTTTTTT
CASSPAGFANTGELFF
>NA|NA|TRBV29-1|TRBJ1-1
TGCAGCGTTGAGAGGCGCACCCCGCCTGAAGCTTTCTTT
CSVERRTPPEAFF
>NA|NA|TRBV5-1|TRBJ1-2
TGCGCCAGCAGCTTGGAGGGGACACCCGGGACCTTC
CASSLEGTPGTF
>NA|once|TRBV7-9|TRBJ2-1
TGTGCCAGCAGCCCCGAAACTAGGTCCTACAATGAGCAGTTCTTC
CASSPETRSYNEQFF
>NA|NA|TRBV6-5|TRBJ2-5
TGTGCCAGCAGAACGGGGGAGACCCAGTACTTC
CASRTGETQYF
>NA|NA|TRBV20-1|TRBJ1-5
TGCAGTGCTAGTGGAATCGACAACCCGCCCCAGCATTTT
CSASGIDNPPQHF
>TRBD2|once|TRBV12-3/TRBV12-4|TRBJ2-1
TGTGCCAGCAGTTCTACCCTAGCGGGAGGGCAGTTCTTC
CASSSTLAGGQFF
>NA|NA|TRBV19|TRBJ1-2
TGTGCCAGTATTCCACAGGGATCCCAGAACTATGGCTACACCTTC
CASIPQGSQNYGYTF
>NA|NA|TRBV6-1|TRBJ1-1
TGTGCCAGCAGTGACGGGTGGAACACTGAAGCTTTCTTT
CASSDGWNTEAFF
>NA|NA|TRBV14|TRBJ2-7
TGTGCCAGCAGCCAATTCCCTGGGGGAGGCACCTACGAGCAGTACTTC
CASSQFPGGGTYEQYF
>TRBD2|once|TRBV27|TRBJ2-3
TGTGCCAGCAGTTTAGCGGGAGGGCTCATATATACGCAGTATTTT
CASSLAGGLIYTQYF
>TRBD2|NA|TRBV4-2|TRBJ2-5
TGTGCCAGCAGCCGACTAGCGGGTTGGAAAGAGACCCAGTACTTC
CASSRLAGWKETQYF
>NA|NA|TRBV19|TRBJ1-2
TGTGCCAGTAGGCAACCTCAGACAACCTATGGCTACACCTTC
CASRQPQTTYGYTF
>TRBD2|NA|TRBV6-5|TRBJ2-1
TGTGCCAGCAGTTACCGCGGGAGGGAGAGGGATGAGCAGTTCTTC
CASSYRGRERDEQFF
>TRBD1|NA|TRBV19|TRBJ1-4
TGTGCCAGTAGTTCAGGGGGCGCTTATGAAAAACTGTTTTTT
CASSSGGAYEKLFF
>TRBD1|NA|TRBV6-5|TRBJ1-5
TGTGCCGGGGGACAGGGCCTAAACAATCAGCCCCAGCATTTT
CAGGQGLNNQPQHF
>TRBD1|NA|TRBV19|TRBJ1-1
TGTGCCAGCGCAAACCGGGACAGGGTAGAAGCTTTCTTT
CASANRDRVEAFF
>NA|NA|TRBV19|TRBJ1-1
TGTGCCAGTAGTATGAGCGGGAGGAACACTGAAGCTTTCTTT
CASSMSGRNTEAFF
>NA|NA|TRBV9|TRBJ2-7
TGTGCCAGCAGCTTAAGCCCGGGGACTTACCACGAGCAGTACTTC
CASSLSPGTYHEQYF
>TRBD2|NA|TRBV7-2|TRBJ2-7
TGTGCCAGCAGCTCACTAGCGGGAGGACCTTACGAGCAGTACTTC
CASSSLAGGPYEQYF
>NA|NA|TRBV5-1|TRBJ2-3
TGCGCCAGCAGCCCCAGACAGGGCACAGATACGCAGTATTTT
CASSPRQGTDTQYF
>TRBD2|NA|TRBV11-3|TRBJ2-7
TGTGCCAGCAGCTTAGCGACCGCGGGAGGGGTATACGAGCAGTACTTC
CASSLATAGGVYEQYF
>NA|NA|TRBV7-9|TRBJ2-3
TGTGCCAGCAGCCCCACGGGGGTAGGATTAGATACGCAGTATTTT
CASSPTGVGLDTQYF
>TRBD2|once|TRBV24-1|TRBJ2-3
TGTGCCACCAGTGATCAGCGGGGAACAGATACGCAGTATTTT
CATSDQRGTDTQYF
>NA|NA|TRBV5-4|TRBJ2-2
TGTGCCAGCAGCACCGGACTTCCCGGGGAGCTGTTTTTT
CASSTGLPGELFF
>NA|NA|TRBV19|TRBJ1-5
TGTGCCAGTAGTTGGGGCACGGACAATCAGCCCCAGCATTTT
CASSWGTDNQPQHF